What follows are 17 T cell receptor beta chains derived from one specimen sequenced in a study of control samples from healthy donors and cancer patients. Profiled with immunoSEQ multiplex PCR; TCRdb holds only in-frame clones, not every one. This sample carries tens of thousands of clones, 84% of them seen once, and the ten largest clones take around 16%. The sequenced sample was blood. The receptors were sampled from a man aged 50-60 years in good health.

The chain uses TRBV18 and TRBJ1-1, with D possibly being TRBD1 (5 bases). Germline CDR1 is KGHSH and CDR2 is LQKENI. V lost 2 bases and J lost 4, with 8 bases in between. This CDR3 has 13 residues. The CDR3 loop reads CASSPIGGTEAFF. The CDR3 DNA follows: TGTGCCAGCTCACCAATTGGGGGCACTGAAGCTTTCTTT.

This clone turned up a few times. The chain carries TRBV19 and TRBJ2-1; no definite D call. The V gene's germline CDR1 is LNHDA and CDR2 SQIVND (reference sequence). The ends were cut back, 4 bases at V and 6 bases at J, with 10 bases in the middle. CDR3 length equals 13 residues. The DNA for the CDR3 is TGTGCCAGTAGTACCCCTCCTGTCAATGAGCAGTTCTTC. It codes for CASSTPPVNEQFF.

Written as DNA, the CDR3 is TGTGCCAGCATATCGGGACTAGCGGGAGGGATCACAGATACGCAGTATTTT. It is translated as CASISGLAGGITDTQYF. The rearrangement links TRBV21-1 to TRBJ2-3; the listed D gene, TRBD2, was not tested against the DNA. TRBV21-1 is deemed a pseudogene. The CDR3 sequence is 17 residues long.

V usage is TRBV11-2 and J usage is TRBJ2-1, with a weak D call TRBD2 (6 bases). The CDR3 has 15 amino acids. V was pared by 3 bases and J by 2 bases, with 11 bases between. The germline V gene encodes CDR1 SGHAT and CDR2 FQNNGV. The chain's CDR3 is CASSFLADPYNEQFF. CDR3 coding DNA: TGTGCCAGCAGCTTTTTAGCGGACCCCTACAATGAGCAGTTCTTC.

The chain combines TRBV6-5 with TRBJ1-6; D possibly corresponds to TRBD1 (5 bases). Germline-derived CDR1 and CDR2 are MNHEY and SVGAGI. Between the trimmed V and J ends, which lost 7 bases and 3 bases, there was a span of 13 bases. The CDR3 length is 15 residues. The CDR3 protein is CASTPRGSYNSPLHF. CDR3 nucleotide sequence: TGTGCCAGCACCCCGAGGGGAAGCTATAATTCACCCCTCCACTTT.

V gene TRBV7-2 combines with J gene TRBJ2-4; perhaps TRBD1 as D (5 bases). This CDR3 spans 14 amino acids. Germline CDR1 is SGHTA and CDR2 is FQGNSA. V was cut by 5 bases and J by 0 bases, with 8 bases left in between. The CDR3 DNA is TGTGCCAGCAGCGAAGGGGTAGCCAAAAACATTCAGTACTTC. Translated, it gives CASSEGVAKNIQYF.

This clone was picked up one time. The chain carries TRBV6-1 and TRBJ2-1; possible D gene TRBD1, 5 bases. The CDR3 length is 14 residues. V was trimmed by 3 bases and J by 7 bases, leaving 13 bases between them. CDR1 is MNHNS and CDR2 is SASEGT in the germline V gene. CDR3 region: CASSDRTNINEQFF. CDR3 DNA sequence: TGTGCCAGCAGTGATCGGACAAACATTAATGAGCAGTTCTTC.

This sequence joins TRBV6-5 and TRBJ2-5, with D unresolved. CDR1 is MNHEY and CDR2 is SVGAGI in the germline V gene. V dropped 0 bases and J dropped 4 bases, with 12 bases sitting between them. The CDR3 extends over 15 amino acids. The CDR3 nucleotides read TGTGCCAGCAGTTACTCTCGAATGGACGGAGAGACCCAGTACTTC. Protein: CASSYSRMDGETQYF.

The chain is built from TRBV3-1 (or the pseudogene TRBV3-2) and TRBJ2-5; 7 positions match TRBD1. The CDR3 consists of 14 residues. Germline V gene data show CDR1 as LGHDT and CDR2 as YNNKEL (reference sequence). With V trimmed by 4 bases and J by 0 bases, 2 bases remained unmatched. In DNA, the CDR3 is TGTGCCAGCAGCCTGACAGGGAACCAAGAGACCCAGTACTTC. Amino acids: CASSLTGNQETQYF.

This CDR3 is CATSDSSGSIGEQFF. CDR3 in DNA: TGTGCCACCAGTGATTCCAGCGGGAGTATAGGTGAGCAGTTCTTC. The genes are TRBV24-1 and TRBJ2-1; 8 bases are a match to TRBD2. Germline CDR1 KGHDR, CDR2 SFDVKD. Trimming at V came to 2 bases and at J to 9 bases, leaving 8 bases not matched to a gene. The length of the CDR3 is 15 residues.

J is TRBJ1-2 and V is TRBV30; D is ambiguous. Germline CDR1 GTSNPN, CDR2 SVGIG (reference sequence). The CDR3 has 16 residues. The V gene lost 6 bases and the J gene lost 5 bases, with 25 bases spanning the gap. The CDR3 bases are TGTGCCTGTAGCTTAGTATGGGAGGGCCTACGATATGGCTACACCTTC. Translating it yields CACSLVWEGLRYGYTF. The full variable domain, with the rest looked up from reference TRBV30 and TRBJ1-2, is SQTIHQWPATLVQPVGSPLSLECTVEGTSNPNLYWYRQAAGRGLQLLFYSVGIGQISSEVPQNLSASRPQDRQFILSSKKLLLSDSGFYLCACSLVWEGLRYGYTFGSGTRLTVV.

V is TRBV12-5 and J is TRBJ2-5; D remains unclear. The CDR3 totals 13 residues. Trimming pared 5 bases from V and 3 bases from J, leaving 10 bases between. Germline assignment: CDR1 LGHNT and CDR2 FRNRAP. The CDR3 sequence: CASGDSSEETQYF. The DNA for the CDR3 is TGTGCTAGTGGTGACTCGTCCGAAGAGACCCAGTACTTC.

V usage is TRBV6-2 or TRBV6-3 and J usage is TRBJ2-2, with a weak D call TRBD2 (6 bases). Per germline, CDR1 MNHEY and CDR2 SVGEGT. V was clipped by 7 bases and J by 6 bases, with 18 bases between them. The CDR3 spans 15 residues. Here the CDR3 DNA reads TGTGCCAGCAACCCCGGGACTCTGATGTCCGGGGAGCTGTTTTTT. This gives the protein CASNPGTLMSGELFF.

There are a few counts of this clone. J is TRBJ2-5 and V is TRBV7-2, with 8 bases lining up with TRBD2. The CDR3 length is 14 residues. The germline gives CDR1 SGHTA, CDR2 FQGNSA. After removal of 5 bases from V and 7 bases from J, the junction contained 9 bases not matched to a gene. CDR3 region: CASSDSGTHATQYF. The CDR3 DNA follows: TGTGCCAGCAGCGATAGCGGGACCCATGCGACCCAGTACTTC.

This clone was picked up one time. The chain links TRBV5-5 to TRBJ2-3; a weak D match, TRBD2 (5 bases). The CDR3 is 14 residues long. Per germline, CDR1 SGHKS and CDR2 YYEKEE (reference sequence). Trimming took off 4 bases at V and 6 bases at J, with 15 bases between the two ends. In nucleotides, the CDR3 is TGTGCCAGCAGCCCCTGGACCGAGGGTGATACGCAGTATTTT. Translated, it gives CASSPWTEGDTQYF.

The CDR3 spells CAWRPWGARTKPYEQYF. CDR3 coding DNA: TGTGCCTGGAGACCGTGGGGGGCACGCACCAAACCCTACGAGCAGTACTTC. The gene calls are TRBV30 and TRBJ2-7; the D call may be TRBD1 or TRBD2 (6 bases each). From germline, CDR1 is GTSNPN and CDR2 SVGIG (reference sequence). V was cut by 3 bases and J by 2 bases, with 23 bases left in between. This CDR3 region has 17 residues.

V gene TRBV28 combines with J gene TRBJ1-5; 8 bases align to TRBD1. V was pared by 6 bases and J by 4 bases, with 8 bases of the junction left unmatched. Germline loops: CDR1 MDHEN, CDR2 SYDVKM. The CDR3 contains 15 residues. Here the CDR3 DNA reads TGTGCCAGCAGCACCCTGGACAGGGAAAATCAGCCCCAGCATTTT. Translated, it gives CASSTLDRENQPQHF.